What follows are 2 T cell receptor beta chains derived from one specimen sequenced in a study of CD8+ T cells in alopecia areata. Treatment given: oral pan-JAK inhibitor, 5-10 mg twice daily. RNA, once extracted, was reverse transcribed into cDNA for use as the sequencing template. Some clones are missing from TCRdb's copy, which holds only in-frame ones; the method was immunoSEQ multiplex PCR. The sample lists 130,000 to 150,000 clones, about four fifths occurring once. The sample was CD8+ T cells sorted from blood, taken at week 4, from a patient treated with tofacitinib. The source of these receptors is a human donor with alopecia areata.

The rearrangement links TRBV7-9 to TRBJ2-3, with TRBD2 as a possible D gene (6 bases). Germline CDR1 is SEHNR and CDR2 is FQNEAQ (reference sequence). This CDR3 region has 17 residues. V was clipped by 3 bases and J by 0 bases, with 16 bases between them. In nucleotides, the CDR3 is TGTGCCAGCAGCTTGGATTGGGACTTTCCTAGCACAGATACGCAGTATTTT. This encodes CASSLDWDFPSTDTQYF.

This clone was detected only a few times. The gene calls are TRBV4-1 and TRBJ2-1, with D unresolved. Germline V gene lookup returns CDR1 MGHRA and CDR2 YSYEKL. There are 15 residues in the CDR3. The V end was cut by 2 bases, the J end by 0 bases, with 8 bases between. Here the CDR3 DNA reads TGCGCCAGCAGCCAACCCTACAACTCCTACAATGAGCAGTTCTTC. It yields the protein CASSQPYNSYNEQFF.